This T cell receptor beta chain appears in the sequencing data of a study of shared clonotypes between healthy human individuals. Profiled with immunoSEQ multiplex PCR; TCRdb holds only in-frame clones, not every one. The top ten hold about 0.36% of the sample, which has roughly 2,300,000 clones, about nine tenths seen once. Donors included only healthy HIV-negative adults lacking recent acute infections or vaccinations. As to this clone: Its antigen is undetermined. The junction shows a germline mismatch at one end, possibly a read error.

This CDR3 is 13 amino acids long. Germline assignment: CDR1 MDHEN and CDR2 SYDVKM. Whole-study results and caveats: Among donors, the sharing of clonotypes was expected to be influenced by sequencing depth. Clonotypes shared by all four donors outscored non-shared clonotypes in generation probability.

The chain combines TRBV28 with TRBJ2-7; D is ambiguous. The receptor was isolated from a man aged 18-30 years in good health. Some clones in this sample may be carry-over from other donors' samples. The sequenced material came from naive CD4+ T cells from PBMCs. Subset in this sample: CD45RA+ positively selected. The DNA for the CDR3 is TGTGCCAGCAGAGGGCCCCCCAAATACGAGCGGTACTTC. It is translated as CASRGPPKYERYF. Looking up the rest from reference TRBV28 and TRBJ2-7 gives the full variable domain: DVKVTQSSRYLVKRTGEKVFLECVQDMDHENMFWYRQDPGLGLRLIYFSYDVKMKEKGDIPEGYSVSREKKERFSLILESASTNQTSMYLCASRGPPKYERYFGPGTRLTVT.